Below, one TCR beta chain is given with its context. The antigen remains unidentified. Germline V gene lookup returns CDR1 SGDLS and CDR2 YYNGEE. CDR3 size: 15 residues. V was trimmed by 2 bases and J by 5 bases, leaving 15 bases between them. PCR was performed using 60 Vbeta and 13 Jbeta primers. Assay used: immunoSEQ multiplex PCR; TCRdb lists only in-frame clones, some missing. The sample gives fewer than 120,000 clones, approximately 86% of which show up once; approximately 1.8% is in the top ten. The data stem from a study of cytomegalovirus exposure and HLA in healthy donors. Study-level findings and limits: As a later analysis showed, several of the most significant clusters appeared to be linked to common viral pathogens.

This chain connects TRBV9 to TRBJ2-3, with D possibly being TRBD2 (5 bases). This sequence originates from a man aged 35 to 55 in good health and CMV-seronegative. Input material: PBMCs. The CDR3 loop reads CASSVGPSSGDTQYF. In nucleotides, the CDR3 is TGTGCCAGCAGCGTCGGGCCCTCCAGCGGAGATACGCAGTATTTT.